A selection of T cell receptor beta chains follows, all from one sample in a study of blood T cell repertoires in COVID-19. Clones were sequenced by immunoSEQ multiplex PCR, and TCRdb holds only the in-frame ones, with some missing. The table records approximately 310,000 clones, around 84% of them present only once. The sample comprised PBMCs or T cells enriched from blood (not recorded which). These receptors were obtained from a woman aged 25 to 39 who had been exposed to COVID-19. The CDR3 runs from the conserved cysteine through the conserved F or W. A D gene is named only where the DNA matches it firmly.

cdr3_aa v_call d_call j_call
CATKWVANEQFF TRBV5-3 - TRBJ2-1
CASSTGGQETQYF TRBV28 TRBD1 TRBJ2-5
CASSLRKGGLNEKLFF TRBV7-9 - TRBJ1-4
CASSIARSSNQPQHF TRBV19 - TRBJ1-5
CASSQQGESYNEQFF TRBV4-3 - TRBJ2-1
CASSLEPRDNQPQHF TRBV5-1 - TRBJ1-5
CASKPLESPLHF TRBV28 - TRBJ1-6
CASSSGTSGRSYEQYF TRBV28 - TRBJ2-7
CASSLNVLTGGNYGYTF TRBV5-1 TRBD1 TRBJ1-2
CASRETPKQSSYNEQFF TRBV2 - TRBJ2-1
CASSLSGDGNQPQHF TRBV28 - TRBJ1-5
CASSIRGGGNTEAFF TRBV7-2 TRBD1 TRBJ1-1
CASSGGYKTDTQYF TRBV19 - TRBJ2-3
CASSVDVGQGSYEQYF TRBV9 TRBD1 TRBJ2-7
CASTQTSAVNQPQHF TRBV28 - TRBJ1-5
CAWRTGLTGELFF TRBV30 TRBD1 TRBJ2-2
CASSSLTHTYEQYF TRBV6-5 - TRBJ2-7
CASSGRDWGNTGELFF TRBV9 - TRBJ2-2
CASSPSHTEAFF TRBV18 - TRBJ1-1
CASSLADYGYTF TRBV28 - TRBJ1-2
CASSLQGAGELFF TRBV27 TRBD1 TRBJ2-2
CATLNRANTEAFF TRBV28 - TRBJ1-1
CASSSQGAPDTQYF TRBV7-9 TRBD1 TRBJ2-3
CAWNGQGGNSPLHF TRBV30 TRBD1 TRBJ1-6
CASSELEGAGGYTF TRBV25-1 TRBD1 TRBJ1-2
CASSAQGAGELFF TRBV7-2 TRBD1 TRBJ2-2
CASSQGGRLAGPREQFF TRBV4-2 TRBD2 TRBJ2-1
CASSLALAGVNEQFF TRBV5-4 TRBD2 TRBJ2-1
CASSPPVVVQETQYF TRBV7-2 - TRBJ2-5
CASSLRLAGGPDTQYF TRBV11-2 TRBD2 TRBJ2-3
CASSFRQGVKETQYF TRBV11-3 TRBD1 TRBJ2-5
CASSQSGRSSTDTQYF TRBV4-2 TRBD2 TRBJ2-3